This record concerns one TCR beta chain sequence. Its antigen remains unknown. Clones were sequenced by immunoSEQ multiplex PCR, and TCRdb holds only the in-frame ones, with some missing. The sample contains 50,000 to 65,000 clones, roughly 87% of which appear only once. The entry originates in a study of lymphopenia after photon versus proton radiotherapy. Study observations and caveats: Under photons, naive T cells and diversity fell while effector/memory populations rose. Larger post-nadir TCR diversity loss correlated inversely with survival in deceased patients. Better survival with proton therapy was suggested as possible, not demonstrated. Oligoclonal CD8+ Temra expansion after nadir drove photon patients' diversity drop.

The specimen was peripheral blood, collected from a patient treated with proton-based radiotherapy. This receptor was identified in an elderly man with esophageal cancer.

The CDR3 here is CASSVGTSGSYEQYF. In nucleotides, the CDR3 is TGTGCCAGCAGCGTAGGGACTAGCGGTTCCTACGAGCAGTACTTC. The V call is TRBV9, the J call TRBJ2-7; 10 nucleotides line up with TRBD2. The CDR3 consists of 15 residues. The V gene end was trimmed by 0 bases and the J gene end by 1 base; junction bases not matched to a gene: 1. Germline V gives CDR1 SGDLS, CDR2 YYNGEE.